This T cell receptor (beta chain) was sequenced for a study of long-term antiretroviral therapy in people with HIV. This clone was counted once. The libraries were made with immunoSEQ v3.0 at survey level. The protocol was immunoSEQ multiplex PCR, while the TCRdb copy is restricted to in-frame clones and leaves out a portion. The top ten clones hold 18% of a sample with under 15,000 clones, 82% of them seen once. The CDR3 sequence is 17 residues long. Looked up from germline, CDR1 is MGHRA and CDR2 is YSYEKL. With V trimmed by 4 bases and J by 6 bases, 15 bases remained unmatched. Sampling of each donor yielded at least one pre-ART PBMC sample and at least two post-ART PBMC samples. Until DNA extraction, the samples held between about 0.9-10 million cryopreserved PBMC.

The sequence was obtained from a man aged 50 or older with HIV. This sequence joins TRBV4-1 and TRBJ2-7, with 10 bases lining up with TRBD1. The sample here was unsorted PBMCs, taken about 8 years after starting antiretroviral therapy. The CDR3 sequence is CASSLQATGTGEGEQYF. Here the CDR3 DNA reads TGCGCCAGCAGCCTACAAGCAACCGGGACAGGGGAAGGCGAGCAGTACTTC.